This T cell receptor (beta chain) was documented in a study of siplizumab effects on memory and regulatory T cells (dated by TCRdb to the late 2010s). With regard to the full study: The study looked at the effect of siplizumab, an anti-CD2 antibody, on alloreactive T-cell subsets in allogeneic mixed lymphocyte reactions made from human PBMCs.

Relative to germline, V is 1 base shorter and J is 13 bases shorter, with 19 bases between their ends. CDR1 and CDR2, looked up from the germline V gene, are MGHRA and YSYEKL. The cysteine opens and the phenylalanine closes a CDR3 of 14 amino acids. Only CDR3 DNA is held: 42 bases, read in frame from base 1. Sorted unstimulated T cells, along with proliferating T cells recovered from mixed lymphocyte reactions, underwent TCRbeta CDR3 sequencing. Fresh whole blood from about ten HLA-typed healthy donors served as the source for isolating PBMCs. Paper-wide results and their limitations: The cumulative frequency of alloreactive sequences that could be traced back to unstimulated CD4+ memory T cells was significantly reduced by siplizumab. Whether proliferating Tregs from siplizumab cultures actually had suppressive function was not functionally confirmed. A naive or memory phenotype could not be assigned to roughly 80-97% of proliferating CD4+ or CD8+ clones. Among mappable alloreactive CD4+ clones, an average Treg-derived fraction of roughly 71% was observed with siplizumab, compared with approximately 30% in control reactions. Unstimulated naive T cells appeared more diverse than memory T cells, and naive cells seemed to contribute substantially to the alloresponse. Sequences below about 10^-5 frequency were poorly captured, so only a minor fraction of alloreactive clones could be mapped to unstimulated subsets.

Note on this clone: Its antigen target is currently unknown. Nothing much larger sits one base from this clone, and base qualities are not available.

The library was prepared using the immunoSEQ multiplex PCR assay. About 10^5 TCR templates per sample were assayed by the deep sequencing platform. Genomic DNA extracted from sorted T cells was the material used for TCRbeta CDR3 sequencing. In the authors' own workflow: The R programming language was used for clonal analysis of the TCRbeta CDR3 data. Alloreactive CD4+ and CD8+ clones were defined by comparing unstimulated samples with post-reaction CFSE-low samples. Regulatory or non-regulatory origin of alloreactive CD4+ clones was assigned by matching sequences to the sorted unstimulated Treg and non-Treg repertoires. In its TCRdb copy, this immuneACCESS table keeps in-frame sequences only and misses some clones. Where compared with another copy, unresolved V genes explain less than half of these, and the others have no known cause. V, J and clone size are taken as reported in that table, and D and trimming were inferred from the DNA itself. This sample has some 73,000 clones in its table, and roughly 93% of those were observed once. The top ten hold about 5% of the sample.

This chain is built from TRBV4-1 and TRBJ1-1; TRBD1 is a weak D gene call, 6 bases matching. The receptor's source is a human donor in good health. The sequenced sample was CD8+ T cells sorted from blood. The nucleotide sequence reads as follows: TGCGCCAGCAGCCAAGTTGACAGGTCAGAAAATGGTTTCTTT. The encoded protein is CASSQVDRSENGFF.